The present T cell receptor beta chain was sequenced within a study of a mutant IDH1 vaccine in newly diagnosed glioma. Study-wide background: Most patients had received both radiotherapy and temozolomide, the prior options being radiotherapy, temozolomide, or both. Overall study findings and caveats: Vaccine-induced immune responses occurred in 90% to 95% of patients.

Regarding time point: week 35, safety follow-up. In every dose of vaccine, 300 ug of mutant IDH1 20-mer peptide was given alongside topical imiquimod. Administration of eight vaccinations to patients took place in weeks 1, 3, 5, 7, 11, 15, 19, 23. Sequencing was performed with immunoSEQ multiplex PCR; in TCRdb, only in-frame clones are kept and a portion is missing. This table holds tens of thousands of clones, roughly 79% found once. The V gene's germline CDR1 is SEHNR and CDR2 FQNEAQ (reference sequence). CDR3 length equals 14 residues. V lost 3 bases to trimming and J lost 0 bases; unmatched junction nucleotides: 1. With regard to this clone: Its cognate antigen is unknown.

This chain uses TRBV7-9 with TRBJ2-5; 7 nucleotides align to TRBD1. The sequence was collected from a man aged 40-50 years with glioma. Sequences were derived from PBMCs, sampled from a glioma patient whose treatment included an IDH1 peptide vaccine. For the CDR3, the DNA is TGTGCCAGCAGCTTCGGACAGGACCAAGAGACCCAGTACTTC. Translation: CASSFGQDQETQYF.